This T cell receptor beta chain is drawn from a study of blood T cell repertoires in COVID-19 (dated by TCRdb to the early 2020s). A note on the overall study: Samples covering the acute and convalescent phases of COVID-19 were provided by collaborators in the United States, Italy and Spain. The material from the prospective study consisted of cDNA or gDNA derived from T cells, B-cell-depleted T cells, or PBMCs. Subjects who had been exposed to COVID-19, were actively infected with it, or had recovered from it provided the deeply sampled blood TCRbeta repertoires that made up the dataset. The repertoires were made available in a free public database intended to serve as a resource for research on the immune response to SARS-CoV-2. The samples were drawn from two sources: the first 160 participants of the ongoing ImmuneRACE study, and 1,254 subjects contributed by 6 global collaborators. A de-identified subject ID, COVID-19 status, age in years and sex were almost always included in the sample metadata. HLA class I and class II types, where available, came from metadata supplied by the sample provider rather than from assay-based typing. Study-wide findings and limitations: How much clinical and demographic metadata was included differed by source and by participant, and the metadata was provided uncurated.

TCRbeta CDR3 regions were amplified from genomic DNA by means of the immunoSEQ Assay, a bias-controlled multiplex PCR. Per the authors' processing: Within the assay, amplification of reference gene primers was used to estimate how many nucleated cells each sample contained. Sequence reads were collapsed and filtered to measure the absolute abundance of every unique TCRbeta CDR3 rearrangement. For each sample, productive Simpson clonality was calculated by taking the square root of Simpson's diversity index across productive rearrangements. TCRdb obtained this table from immuneACCESS and retained in-frame rearrangements with V and J assigned. These tables miss some clones; where compared with another copy, unresolved V genes account for less than half of the shortfall, and the remainder is unexplained. Clone size and the V and J calls come from that table; the DNA yielded D and trimming. In all, the sample holds approximately 190,000 clones, and roughly four fifths of those were seen once. More than 5% of the sample belongs to the ten largest clones.

Whole blood was collected in K2EDTA tubes by collaborating institutions according to the institutions' own protocols. For TCRbeta analysis, collaborators shipped samples in one of three forms: frozen whole blood, isolated PBMCs, or DNA extracted from either of those sample types. The germline V end is reduced by 0 bases and the J end by 13 bases; junction bases left unmatched: 14. The germline V gene yields MNHEY for CDR1 and SVGEGT for CDR2. CDR3 length: 15 amino acids, cysteine to phenylalanine. The read is trimmed to its CDR3 DNA, 45 bases read in frame from base 1. Remarks on this clone: Its recognized antigen is unknown. No base qualities exist here, and no much larger clone lies one base off it.

This chain is built from TRBV6-2 or TRBV6-3 and TRBJ1-2; the central 7 bases match TRBD1. This TCR was recovered from a woman younger than 45 with acute or convalescent COVID-19. The sequenced sample was peripheral blood. The sequenced DNA is TGTGCCAGCAGTTACTCGACGCCTGGGACAGCCTTCGGCACCTTC. Its protein product is CASSYSTPGTAFGTF.